This T cell receptor (beta chain) is drawn from a study of blood T cell repertoires in COVID-19. About the study: Samples taken during acute and convalescent COVID-19 were collected in the United States, Italy and Spain. Sources were T cells, B-cell-depleted T cells, or PBMCs; the material itself was cDNA or gDNA.

Individuals drawn from approximately 22 US areas were roughly 18 to 100 years old. Assignment of participants to cohorts was predicated upon participant-reported clinical history. Generated by immunoSEQ multiplex PCR, the TCRdb table keeps only in-frame clones and is missing some. This repertoire shows under 300,000 clones, approximately 91% found once; its top ten account for approximately 1%. Trimming took off 0 bases at V and 0 bases at J, with 5 bases between the two ends. CDR1 LGHNA and CDR2 YSLEER come from the germline V gene. The CDR3 loop spans 14 amino acids. This chain links TRBV4-3 with TRBJ1-2; D is uncertain. This receptor was taken from a woman in her thirties who had recovered from COVID-19. Sequenced sample: PBMCs or T cells enriched from blood (not recorded which). CDR3 sequence reads: CASSQDRTNYGYTF. The CDR3 coding sequence is TGCGCCAGCAGCCAAGATAGAACTAACTATGGCTACACCTTC.